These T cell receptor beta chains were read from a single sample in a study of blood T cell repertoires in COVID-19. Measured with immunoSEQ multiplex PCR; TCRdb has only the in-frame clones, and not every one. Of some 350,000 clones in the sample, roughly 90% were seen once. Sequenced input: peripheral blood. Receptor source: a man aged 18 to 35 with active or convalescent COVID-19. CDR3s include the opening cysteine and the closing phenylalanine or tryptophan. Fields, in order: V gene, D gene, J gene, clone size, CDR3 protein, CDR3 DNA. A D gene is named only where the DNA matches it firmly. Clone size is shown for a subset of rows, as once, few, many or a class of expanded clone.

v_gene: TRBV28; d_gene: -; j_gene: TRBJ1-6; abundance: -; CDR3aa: CASSPHTGSSYNSPLHF; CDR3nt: TGTGCCAGCAGTCCCCATACAGGGAGCTCCTATAATTCACCCCTCCACTTT
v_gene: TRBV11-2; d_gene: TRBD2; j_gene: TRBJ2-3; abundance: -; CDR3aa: CASQPWASGGTDTQYF; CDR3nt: TGTGCCAGCCAACCGTGGGCTAGCGGGGGCACAGATACGCAGTATTTT
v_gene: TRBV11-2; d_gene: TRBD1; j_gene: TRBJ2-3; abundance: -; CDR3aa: CASSLELQGAPVTQYF; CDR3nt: TGTGCCAGCAGCTTAGAGCTACAGGGGGCGCCGGTTACGCAGTATTTT
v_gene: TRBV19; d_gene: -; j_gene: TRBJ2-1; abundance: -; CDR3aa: CASSRGKSYNEQFF; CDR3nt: TGTGCCAGTAGCCGCGGGAAATCCTACAATGAGCAGTTCTTC
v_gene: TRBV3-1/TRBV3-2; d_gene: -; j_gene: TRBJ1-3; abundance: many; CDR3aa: CASSQEGEGGNTIYF; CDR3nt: TGTGCCAGCAGCCAAGAAGGCGAGGGAGGAAACACCATATATTTT
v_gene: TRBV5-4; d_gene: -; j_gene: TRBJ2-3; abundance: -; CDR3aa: CASSSPRTSTDTQYF; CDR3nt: TGTGCCAGCAGCTCCCCCCGGACTAGCACAGATACGCAGTATTTT
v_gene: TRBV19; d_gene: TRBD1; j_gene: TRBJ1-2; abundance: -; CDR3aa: CASSTSPGQGDYGYTF; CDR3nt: TGTGCCAGTAGTACGTCTCCGGGACAGGGCGACTATGGCTACACCTTC
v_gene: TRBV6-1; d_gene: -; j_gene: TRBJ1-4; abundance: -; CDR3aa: CASSEGAGNEKLFF; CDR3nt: TGTGCCAGCAGTGAAGGGGCAGGAAATGAAAAACTGTTTTTT
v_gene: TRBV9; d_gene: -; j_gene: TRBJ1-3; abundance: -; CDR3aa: CASSAGTKGNTIYF; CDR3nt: TGTGCCAGCAGCGCTGGGACTAAGGGAAACACCATATATTTT
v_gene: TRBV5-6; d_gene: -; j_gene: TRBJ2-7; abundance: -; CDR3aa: CASSRDTTYEQYF; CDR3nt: TGTGCCAGCAGCCGGGACACCACCTACGAGCAGTACTTC
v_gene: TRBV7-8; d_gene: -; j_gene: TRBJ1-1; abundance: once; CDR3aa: CASSKQGLLTEAFF; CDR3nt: TGTGCCAGCAGCAAGCAGGGTCTCCTCACTGAAGCTTTCTTT
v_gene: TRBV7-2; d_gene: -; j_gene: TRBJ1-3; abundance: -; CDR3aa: CACQVSLQSGNTIYF; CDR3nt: TGTGCTTGCCAAGTGAGTCTACAGTCTGGAAACACCATATATTTT
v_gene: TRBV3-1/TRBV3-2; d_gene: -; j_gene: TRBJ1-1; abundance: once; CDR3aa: CASSQAGEDGEAFF; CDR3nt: TGTGCCAGCAGCCAAGCGGGAGAGGACGGTGAAGCTTTCTTT
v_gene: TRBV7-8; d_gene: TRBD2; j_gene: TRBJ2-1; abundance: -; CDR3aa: CASTGGGEQFF; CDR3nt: TGTGCCAGCACCGGCGGGGGAGAGCAGTTCTTC
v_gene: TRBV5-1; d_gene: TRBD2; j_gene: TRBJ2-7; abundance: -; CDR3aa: CASSLAGGAPYEQYF; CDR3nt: TGCGCCAGCAGCTTGGCCGGGGGGGCCCCGTACGAGCAGTACTTC
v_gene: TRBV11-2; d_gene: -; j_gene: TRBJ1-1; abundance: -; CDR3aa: CASSLLLQAGGNTEAFF; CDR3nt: TGTGCCAGCAGCTTACTCTTACAGGCCGGGGGGAACACTGAAGCTTTCTTT